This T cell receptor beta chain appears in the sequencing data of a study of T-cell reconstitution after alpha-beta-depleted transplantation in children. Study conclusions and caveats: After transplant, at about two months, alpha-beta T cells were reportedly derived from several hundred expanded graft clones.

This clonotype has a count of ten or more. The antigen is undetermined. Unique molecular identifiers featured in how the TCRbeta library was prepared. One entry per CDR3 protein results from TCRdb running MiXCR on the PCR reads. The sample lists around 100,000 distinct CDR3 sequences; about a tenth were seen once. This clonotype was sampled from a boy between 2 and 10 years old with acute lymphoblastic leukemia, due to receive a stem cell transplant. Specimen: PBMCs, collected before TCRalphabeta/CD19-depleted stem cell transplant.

The CDR3 protein is CASSLAGTSGSFNEQFF. Written as DNA, the CDR3 is TGCGCCAGCAGCTTGGCCGGGACTAGCGGGAGTTTCAATGAGCAGTTCTTC. The chain has TRBV5-1 and TRBJ2-1, with 14 nucleotides matching TRBD2. This CDR3 spans 17 amino acids. The germline V gene has CDR1 SGHRS and CDR2 YFSETQ. The J segment lost 6 bases and the V segment lost 0 bases, leaving 5 bases of the junction unmatched. The entire variable domain, with the rest obtained from reference TRBV5-1 and TRBJ2-1, is as follows: KAGVTQTPRYLIKTRGQQVTLSCSPISGHRSVSWYQQTPGQGLQFLFEYFSETQRNKGNFPGRFSGRQFSNSRSEMNVSTLELGDSALYLCASSLAGTSGSFNEQFFGPGTRLTVL.